This is a list of T cell receptor beta chains from one sample in a study of shared clonotypes between healthy human individuals. Profiling relied on immunoSEQ multiplex PCR, and the TCRdb table lists in-frame clones only, not all of them. Of about 1.1 million clones listed, approximately 80% were seen once; the top ten hold 0.89%. Sequencing used memory CD4+ T cells from PBMCs. The receptors were sampled from a man aged 18 to 35 in good health. Some clones in this sample may be carry-over from other donors' samples. Each CDR3 is given with its conserved first and last residue. The order of the fields is V gene, J gene, clone size, D gene, CDR3 protein, CDR3 DNA. The D gene is left open where the match is weak. Not all rows give a size; the values are once, few, many and, for expanded clones, a class.

v_call: TRBV6-1
j_call: TRBJ2-6
clone_size: .
d_call: .
cdr3_aa: CASSAERVGANVLTF
cdr3_nt: TGTGCCAGCAGTGCCGAAAGGGTTGGGGCCAACGTCCTGACTTTC

v_call: TRBV7-3
j_call: TRBJ1-1
clone_size: .
d_call: .
cdr3_aa: CASSLLGGRNTEAFF
cdr3_nt: TGTGCCAGCAGCTTACTGGGGGGAAGGAACACTGAAGCTTTCTTT

v_call: TRBV9
j_call: TRBJ2-3
clone_size: few
d_call: TRBD2
cdr3_aa: CASSVGAGAADTQYF
cdr3_nt: TGTGCCAGCAGCGTAGGCGCGGGAGCGGCAGATACGCAGTATTTT

v_call: TRBV7-8
j_call: TRBJ2-2
clone_size: .
d_call: .
cdr3_aa: CASSPMDRLNTGELFF
cdr3_nt: TGTGCCAGCAGCCCCATGGACAGACTGAACACCGGGGAGCTGTTTTTT

v_call: TRBV4-1
j_call: TRBJ1-1
clone_size: .
d_call: .
cdr3_aa: CASSQVQLNTEAFF
cdr3_nt: TGCGCCAGCAGCCAAGTCCAGCTGAACACTGAAGCTTTCTTT

v_call: TRBV5-4
j_call: TRBJ2-3
clone_size: few
d_call: .
cdr3_aa: CASRLGGVRTDTQYF
cdr3_nt: TGTGCCAGCAGACTCGGGGGAGTCCGCACAGATACGCAGTATTTT

v_call: TRBV14
j_call: TRBJ2-3
clone_size: once
d_call: .
cdr3_aa: CASSQGGWRSTDTQYF
cdr3_nt: TGTGCCAGCAGCCAAGGGGGGTGGAGAAGCACAGATACGCAGTATTTT

v_call: TRBV29-1
j_call: TRBJ2-3
clone_size: .
d_call: .
cdr3_aa: CSFPPPGTDTQYF
cdr3_nt: TGCAGCTTCCCCCCCCCGGGGACAGATACGCAGTATTTT

v_call: TRBV5-4
j_call: TRBJ2-3
clone_size: few
d_call: .
cdr3_aa: CASSLSGYDTQYF
cdr3_nt: TGTGCCAGCAGCCTCTCCGGGTATGATACGCAGTATTTT

v_call: TRBV5-4
j_call: TRBJ1-2
clone_size: few
d_call: TRBD1
cdr3_aa: CASSSRDRFSYGYTF
cdr3_nt: TGTGCCAGCAGCTCGCGGGACAGATTCTCCTATGGCTACACCTTC

v_call: TRBV18
j_call: TRBJ1-2
clone_size: .
d_call: .
cdr3_aa: CASSPDSYGYTF
cdr3_nt: TGTGCCAGCTCACCGGACAGTTATGGCTACACCTTC

v_call: TRBV2
j_call: TRBJ1-3
clone_size: .
d_call: .
cdr3_aa: CASSGPLGNTIYF
cdr3_nt: TGTGCCAGCAGCGGACCACTCGGAAACACCATATATTTT

v_call: TRBV11-2
j_call: TRBJ2-1
clone_size: once
d_call: TRBD1
cdr3_aa: CASSLVRGNEQFF
cdr3_nt: TGTGCCAGCAGCTTGGTCAGGGGGAATGAGCAGTTCTTC

v_call: TRBV25-1
j_call: TRBJ2-1
clone_size: .
d_call: .
cdr3_aa: CASSEHPRGHNEQFF
cdr3_nt: TGTGCCAGCAGTGAACACCCGCGGGGGCACAATGAGCAGTTCTTC

v_call: TRBV7-2
j_call: TRBJ2-3
clone_size: .
d_call: TRBD1
cdr3_aa: CASSPRQGVTDTQYF
cdr3_nt: TGTGCCAGCAGCCCTAGACAGGGGGTCACAGATACGCAGTATTTT

v_call: TRBV5-8
j_call: TRBJ1-5
clone_size: .
d_call: .
cdr3_aa: CASSLGTRSNQPQHF
cdr3_nt: TGTGCCAGCAGCCTCGGGACACGTAGCAATCAGCCCCAGCATTTT

v_call: TRBV29-1
j_call: TRBJ1-4
clone_size: .
d_call: TRBD1
cdr3_aa: CSGRQGAGEKLFF
cdr3_nt: TGCAGCGGAAGACAGGGGGCTGGTGAAAAACTGTTTTTT

v_call: TRBV6-6
j_call: TRBJ1-2
clone_size: .
d_call: TRBD1
cdr3_aa: CASSQPGQRNYGYTF
cdr3_nt: TGTGCCAGCAGTCAACCGGGACAGCGTAACTATGGCTACACCTTC

v_call: TRBV4-2
j_call: TRBJ1-4
clone_size: .
d_call: TRBD1
cdr3_aa: CASSQVTGGNEKLFF
cdr3_nt: TGTGCCAGCAGCCAGGTGACAGGGGGCAATGAAAAACTGTTTTTT

v_call: TRBV7-2
j_call: TRBJ2-1
clone_size: once
d_call: .
cdr3_aa: CASRGPAGEQFF
cdr3_nt: TGTGCCAGCAGGGGGCCCGCGGGTGAGCAGTTCTTC

v_call: TRBV18
j_call: TRBJ2-6
clone_size: many
d_call: TRBD2
cdr3_aa: CASSPLALAGGSGANVLTF
cdr3_nt: TGTGCCAGCTCACCACTCGCACTAGCGGGAGGGTCTGGGGCCAACGTCCTGACTTTC

v_call: TRBV6-6
j_call: TRBJ2-7
clone_size: .
d_call: .
cdr3_aa: CASRPTVAGTYEQYF
cdr3_nt: TGTGCCAGCAGGCCGACAGTTGCGGGTACCTACGAGCAGTACTTC

v_call: TRBV11-2
j_call: TRBJ2-3
clone_size: few
d_call: TRBD2
cdr3_aa: CASSFSGRDTDTQYF
cdr3_nt: TGTGCCAGCAGCTTTAGCGGGAGGGACACAGATACGCAGTATTTT

v_call: TRBV6-5
j_call: TRBJ1-2
clone_size: .
d_call: .
cdr3_aa: CASSFSENYGYTF
cdr3_nt: TGTGCCAGCAGTTTTTCAGAGAACTATGGCTACACCTTC

v_call: TRBV19
j_call: TRBJ2-1
clone_size: .
d_call: .
cdr3_aa: CASSVGRVNEQFF
cdr3_nt: TGTGCCAGTAGTGTGGGCAGGGTAAATGAGCAGTTCTTC

v_call: TRBV19
j_call: TRBJ1-3
clone_size: .
d_call: .
cdr3_aa: CASRTDGNTIYF
cdr3_nt: TGTGCCAGTAGGACGGATGGAAACACCATATATTTT

v_call: TRBV6-6
j_call: TRBJ2-7
clone_size: .
d_call: .
cdr3_aa: CASTQRVAYEQYF
cdr3_nt: TGTGCCAGCACCCAGCGGGTAGCCTACGAGCAGTACTTC

v_call: TRBV7-8
j_call: TRBJ1-1
clone_size: few
d_call: TRBD1
cdr3_aa: CASSMDRIGGSEAFF
cdr3_nt: TGTGCCAGCAGCATGGACAGGATCGGGGGTTCTGAAGCTTTCTTT

v_call: TRBV5-6
j_call: TRBJ2-1
clone_size: .
d_call: .
cdr3_aa: CASSSHVNEQFF
cdr3_nt: TGTGCCAGCAGCTCCCACGTCAATGAGCAGTTCTTC

v_call: TRBV7-2
j_call: TRBJ1-5
clone_size: .
d_call: .
cdr3_aa: CASSFVAYSNQPQHF
cdr3_nt: TGTGCCAGCAGCTTCGTCGCGTATAGCAATCAGCCCCAGCATTTT

v_call: TRBV11-3
j_call: TRBJ2-5
clone_size: .
d_call: TRBD2
cdr3_aa: CASSLGGRGETQYF
cdr3_nt: TGTGCCAGCAGCTTAGGCGGGAGGGGAGAGACCCAGTACTTC

v_call: TRBV28
j_call: TRBJ2-7
clone_size: .
d_call: TRBD2
cdr3_aa: CASGKAGGPIKSYEQYF
cdr3_nt: TGTGCCAGCGGTAAAGCGGGAGGGCCGATTAAATCCTACGAGCAGTACTTC

v_call: TRBV29-1
j_call: TRBJ2-1
clone_size: .
d_call: .
cdr3_aa: CSVVRTGSGEQFF
cdr3_nt: TGCAGCGTTGTTAGGACGGGGTCTGGTGAGCAGTTCTTC

v_call: TRBV6-1
j_call: TRBJ2-1
clone_size: .
d_call: TRBD1
cdr3_aa: CASSERRQGAGEQFF
cdr3_nt: TGTGCCAGCAGTGAGAGGAGACAGGGGGCGGGTGAGCAGTTCTTC

v_call: TRBV7-3
j_call: TRBJ2-7
clone_size: .
d_call: .
cdr3_aa: CASSLVQSYEQYF
cdr3_nt: TGTGCCAGCAGCTTAGTACAGTCCTACGAGCAGTACTTC

v_call: TRBV4-2
j_call: TRBJ2-3
clone_size: .
d_call: .
cdr3_aa: CASSQDLWDSGTSTDTQYF
cdr3_nt: TGTGCCAGCAGCCAAGATTTATGGGACAGCGGGACTAGCACAGATACGCAGTATTTT

v_call: TRBV2
j_call: TRBJ2-3
clone_size: few
d_call: TRBD2
cdr3_aa: CASGYTSGTDTQYF
cdr3_nt: TGTGCCAGCGGTTACACTAGCGGCACAGATACGCAGTATTTT

v_call: TRBV18
j_call: TRBJ2-3
clone_size: .
d_call: TRBD1
cdr3_aa: CASSPRTGAAADTQYF
cdr3_nt: TGTGCCAGCTCACCAAGGACAGGGGCAGCGGCAGATACGCAGTATTTT

v_call: TRBV18
j_call: TRBJ2-7
clone_size: .
d_call: .
cdr3_aa: CASSRGASYEQYF
cdr3_nt: TGTGCCAGCTCTAGAGGGGCCTCCTACGAGCAGTACTTC

v_call: TRBV9
j_call: TRBJ1-1
clone_size: .
d_call: .
cdr3_aa: CASSVEGHGNTEAFF
cdr3_nt: TGTGCCAGCAGCGTAGAGGGACACGGGAACACTGAAGCTTTCTTT

v_call: TRBV28
j_call: TRBJ1-4
clone_size: .
d_call: .
cdr3_aa: CASSLGGGRELFF
cdr3_nt: TGTGCCAGCAGTTTAGGAGGGGGAAGAGAACTGTTTTTT

v_call: TRBV5-1
j_call: TRBJ2-2
clone_size: once
d_call: TRBD2
cdr3_aa: CASSLRTSGRAHTGELFF
cdr3_nt: TGCGCCAGCAGCCTGAGGACTAGCGGGAGGGCCCACACCGGGGAGCTGTTTTTT

v_call: TRBV7-8
j_call: TRBJ1-2
clone_size: .
d_call: .
cdr3_aa: CASRIAGGGLGGYTF
cdr3_nt: TGTGCCAGCAGGATCGCCGGGGGGGGACTTGGCGGCTACACCTTC

v_call: TRBV27
j_call: TRBJ1-2
clone_size: .
d_call: .
cdr3_aa: CASSAAAFGGYTF
cdr3_nt: TGTGCCAGCAGTGCTGCGGCGTTCGGCGGCTACACCTTC

v_call: TRBV9
j_call: TRBJ2-5
clone_size: .
d_call: .
cdr3_aa: CASSVVGDPGETQYF
cdr3_nt: TGTGCCAGCAGCGTCGTAGGGGACCCCGGGGAGACCCAGTACTTC

v_call: TRBV6-6
j_call: TRBJ2-7
clone_size: .
d_call: TRBD1
cdr3_aa: CASSYSVTGPLGQYF
cdr3_nt: TGTGCCAGCAGTTACTCGGTGACAGGGCCACTGGGGCAGTACTTC